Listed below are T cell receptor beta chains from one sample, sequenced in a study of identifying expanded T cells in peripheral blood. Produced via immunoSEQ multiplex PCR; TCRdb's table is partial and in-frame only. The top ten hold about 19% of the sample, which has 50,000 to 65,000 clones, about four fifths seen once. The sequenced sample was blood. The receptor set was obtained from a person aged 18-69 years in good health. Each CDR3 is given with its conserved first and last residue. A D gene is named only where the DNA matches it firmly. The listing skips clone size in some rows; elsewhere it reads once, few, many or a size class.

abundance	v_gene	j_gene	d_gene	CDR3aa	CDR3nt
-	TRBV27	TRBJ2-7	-	CASSPAATGLHPYEQYF	TGTGCCAGCAGCCCTGCCGCGACGGGCTTACACCCCTACGAGCAGTACTTC
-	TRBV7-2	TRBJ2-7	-	CASSLRGSHYEQYF	TGTGCCAGCAGCCTTCGGGGATCCCACTACGAGCAGTACTTC
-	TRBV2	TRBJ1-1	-	CASSVMPTQTNTEAFF	TGTGCCAGCAGTGTTATGCCCACACAAACGAACACTGAAGCTTTCTTT
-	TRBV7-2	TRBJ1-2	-	CASSLAAGHFYGYTF	TGTGCCAGCAGCTTAGCCGCGGGACATTTCTATGGCTACACCTTC
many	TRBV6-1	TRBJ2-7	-	CASSSIYEQYF	TGTGCCAGCAGTTCCATCTACGAGCAGTACTTC
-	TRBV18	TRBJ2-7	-	CASSPPNSSYEQYF	TGTGCCAGCTCACCACCTAACAGCTCCTACGAGCAGTACTTC
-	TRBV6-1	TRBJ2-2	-	CASSERFGTGNTGELFF	TGTGCCAGCAGTGAACGGTTTGGGACGGGAAACACCGGGGAGCTGTTTTTT
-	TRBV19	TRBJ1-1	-	CASSPSTRPNTEAFF	TGTGCCAGTAGTCCTTCGACGAGACCTAACACTGAAGCTTTCTTT
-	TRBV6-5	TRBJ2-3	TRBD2	CASSERGGTDTQYF	TGTGCCAGCAGTGAGCGGGGGGGCACAGATACGCAGTATTTT
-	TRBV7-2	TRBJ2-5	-	CASSPSGPRVETQYF	TGTGCCAGCAGCCCATCGGGACCGAGGGTAGAGACCCAGTACTTC
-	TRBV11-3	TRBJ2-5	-	CASSPVNGGSAKTQYF	TGTGCCAGCAGCCCTGTCAACGGGGGCTCGGCGAAGACCCAGTACTTC
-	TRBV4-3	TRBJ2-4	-	CASSRARDGIQYF	TGCGCCAGCAGCCGGGCCAGGGATGGCATTCAGTACTTC
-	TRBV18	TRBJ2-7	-	CASSPWGNYEQYF	TGTGCCAGCTCACCTTGGGGCAACTACGAGCAGTACTTC
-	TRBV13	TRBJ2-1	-	CASRGGLHNEQFF	TGTGCCAGCAGGGGGGGACTCCACAATGAGCAGTTCTTC
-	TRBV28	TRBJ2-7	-	CASSLLGGTYEQYF	TGTGCCAGCAGTTTACTCGGGGGCACCTACGAGCAGTACTTC
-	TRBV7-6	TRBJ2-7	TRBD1	CASSPRTGYLSEQYF	TGTGCCAGCAGCCCGAGGACAGGGTATCTGTCCGAGCAGTACTTC
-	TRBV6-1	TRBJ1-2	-	CASSALGAYGYTF	TGTGCCAGCAGTGCCCTGGGGGCATATGGCTACACCTTC
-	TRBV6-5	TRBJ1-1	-	CASSSDRIGTEAFF	TGTGCCAGCAGTTCCGACAGGATTGGCACTGAAGCTTTCTTT
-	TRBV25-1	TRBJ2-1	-	CASNLGSDEQFF	TGTGCCAGCAATTTGGGGTCCGATGAGCAGTTCTTC
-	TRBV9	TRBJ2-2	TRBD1	CASSVDRGNTGELFF	TGTGCCAGCAGCGTCGACAGGGGGAACACCGGGGAGCTGTTTTTT
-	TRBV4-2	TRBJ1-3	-	CASSQSSGNTIYF	TGTGCCAGCAGCCAGAGCTCTGGAAACACCATATATTTT
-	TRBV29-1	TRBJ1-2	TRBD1	CSVELGVAGGRYGYTF	TGCAGCGTTGAACTCGGGGTTGCAGGGGGCCGCTATGGCTACACCTTC
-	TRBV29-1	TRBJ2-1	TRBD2	CSGSSGSSYNEQFF	TGCAGCGGCTCTAGCGGGAGCTCCTACAATGAGCAGTTCTTC
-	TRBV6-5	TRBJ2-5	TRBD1	CASKVFGGQGGTQYF	TGTGCCAGCAAAGTTTTCGGGGGACAGGGGGGGACCCAGTACTTC
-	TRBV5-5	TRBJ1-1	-	CASSLVPGANTEAFF	TGTGCCAGCAGCTTAGTCCCCGGAGCCAACACTGAAGCTTTCTTT
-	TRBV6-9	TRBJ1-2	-	CASSYGPVLWFYGYTF	TGTGCCAGCAGTTATGGCCCAGTTCTTTGGTTCTATGGCTACACCTTC
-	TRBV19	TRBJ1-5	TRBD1	CASSKKGQANQPQHF	TGTGCCAGTAGCAAAAAGGGACAGGCGAATCAGCCCCAGCATTTT